The rows below give T cell receptor beta chains drawn from one sample of a study of T-cell reconstitution after alpha-beta-depleted transplantation in children. From the PCR reads, TCRdb called clonotypes with MiXCR, one entry per CDR3 protein. This table holds hundreds of thousands of distinct CDR3 sequences, less than 15% found once. Sequences were derived from PBMCs, sampled before TCRalphabeta/CD19-depleted stem cell transplant. These receptors were taken from a girl under 10 years old with congenital amegakaryocytic thrombocytopenia, due to receive a stem cell transplant. CDR3s include the opening cysteine and the closing phenylalanine or tryptophan. A D gene is named only where the DNA matches it firmly. Where a row states a size, it is once, few, many or the class of an expanded clone; other rows omit it.

>NA|TRBJ2-1|NA|TRBV11-1
TGTGCCAGCAGCTTACTGCTCAACGGTGATGCCCCAGTCAATGAGCAGTTCTTC
CASSLLLNGDAPVNEQFF
>NA|TRBJ2-1|few|TRBV15
TGTGCCACCAGCAGAGATAGCGGAATCTACAATGAGCAGTTCTTC
CATSRDSGIYNEQFF
>NA|TRBJ2-1|many|TRBV7-6
TGTGCCAGCAGCCCTAGCCCCTCGGGGTTCAACAATGAGCAGTTCTTC
CASSPSPSGFNNEQFF
>NA|TRBJ2-7|few|TRBV5-1
TGCGCCAGCAGCTTGGGCGGGACAAAATCCTACGAGCAGTACTTC
CASSLGGTKSYEQYF
>NA|TRBJ2-7|many|TRBV20-1
TGCAGTGCCTTTGCCCAGGGCTACGAGCAGTACTTC
CSAFAQGYEQYF
>NA|TRBJ1-3|few|TRBV5-1
TGCGCCAGCAGCTACGGACGGAGCTCTGGAAACACCATATATTTT
CASSYGRSSGNTIYF
>TRBD1|TRBJ1-1|NA|TRBV7-9
TGTGCCAGCAGCTTGAACAGGGGGTACACTGAAGCTTTCTTT
CASSLNRGYTEAFF
>NA|TRBJ2-7|many|TRBV5-5
TGTGCCAGCAGCTTGAGACTTACTCAGAACTACGAGCAGTACTTC
CASSLRLTQNYEQYF
>TRBD2|TRBJ2-1|many|TRBV20-1
TGCAGTGCCTTAGCGGGAGGAGGAAATGAGCAGTTCTTC
CSALAGGGNEQFF
>NA|TRBJ2-2|NA|TRBV28
TGTGCCAGCAGTTTACGATTGGCCGGGGAGCTGTTTTTT
CASSLRLAGELFF
>TRBD1|TRBJ1-6|many|TRBV9
TGTGCCAGCAGCGCGGACAGGGGGCCATCACCCCTCCACTTT
CASSADRGPSPLHF
>TRBD2|TRBJ2-7|few|TRBV20-1
TGCAGTTCCGCTAGCGGGAGCTTTTACGAGCAGTACTTC
CSSASGSFYEQYF
>TRBD1|TRBJ1-2|few|TRBV12-3/TRBV12-4
TGTGCCAGCAGTTTCTATCCCGGGACAGGGGGCGAGGGCTACACCTTC
CASSFYPGTGGEGYTF
>NA|TRBJ2-1|many|TRBV29-1
TGCAGCGTTGGATTCTCGCAGTTCTTC
CSVGFSQFF
>TRBD1|TRBJ2-7|NA|TRBV7-6
TGTGCCAGCAGCGCATTGACAGGGAACTACGAGCAGTACTTC
CASSALTGNYEQYF
>NA|TRBJ1-1|many|TRBV30
TGTGCCTGGAGTCGGATGAACACTGAAGCTTTCTTT
CAWSRMNTEAFF
>TRBD1|TRBJ2-7|few|TRBV20-1
TGCAGTTTCGAACGACAGGGGAATATCTACGAGCAGTACTTC
CSFERQGNIYEQYF
>TRBD2|TRBJ2-3|many|TRBV12-3/TRBV12-4
TGTGCCAGCAGGCCGGGACTAGCGGGAACCACAGATACGCAGTATTTT
CASRPGLAGTTDTQYF
>NA|TRBJ1-1|NA|TRBV5-1
TGCGCCAGCAGCCTATGGGGGCAGAGCACTGAAGCTTTCTTT
CASSLWGQSTEAFF
>TRBD2|TRBJ2-7|many|TRBV20-1
TGCAGTGCTAGCAGAGCGGGAGTCTACGAGCAGTACTTC
CSASRAGVYEQYF
>NA|TRBJ2-1|many|TRBV5-1
TGCGCCAGCAGCTTGGGCGTGAACAATGAGCAGTTCTTC
CASSLGVNNEQFF
>NA|TRBJ2-1|many|TRBV10-2
TGCGCCAGCAGGGACTTTATGAACACCGATGAGCAGTTCTTC
CASRDFMNTDEQFF
>NA|TRBJ2-7|many|TRBV5-1
TGCGCCAGCAGCTCACAGCAGGGTTCCTACGAGCAGTACTTC
CASSSQQGSYEQYF
>NA|TRBJ2-5|few|TRBV2
TGTGCCAGCAGTGAGCGGGGAACCCAGTACTTC
CASSERGTQYF
>NA|TRBJ2-3|NA|TRBV27
TGTGCCAGCAGTACCCAAGGGGGAGTTAATCCAGATACGCAGTATTTT
CASSTQGGVNPDTQYF
>NA|TRBJ2-7|once|TRBV4-2
TGTGCCATGGGCCCCGGGGGCCCCTACGAGCAGTACTTC
CAMGPGGPYEQYF
>NA|TRBJ2-7|few|TRBV7-9
TGTGCCAGCAGCGGAAGGACCCCCTTCTACGAGCAGTACTTC
CASSGRTPFYEQYF
>TRBD2|TRBJ2-1|many|TRBV7-6
TGTGCCAGCAGCTTCCCCAGCGGGAGTTGGAATGAGCAGTTCTTC
CASSFPSGSWNEQFF
>TRBD1|TRBJ2-1|many|TRBV18
TGTGCCAGCTCACCAAACAGGGGAAGTTACAATGAGCAGTTCTTC
CASSPNRGSYNEQFF
>TRBD2|TRBJ2-1|few|TRBV5-1
TGCGCCAGCAGCTTGGGGTTCACTAGCGGGAGGCACGGGGAGCAGTTCTTC
CASSLGFTSGRHGEQFF
>TRBD1|TRBJ1-2|many|TRBV20-1
TGCAGTGCTAGGCAGGGGGGGGACTATGGCTACACCTTC
CSARQGGDYGYTF
>NA|TRBJ2-2|many|TRBV5-1
TGCGCCAGCAGCTTGGACACCGGGGAGCTGTTTTTT
CASSLDTGELFF
>NA|TRBJ1-5|many|TRBV12-3/TRBV12-4
TGCGCCAGCAGCTTGGGTGGGGGGGTTGGTCAGCCCCAGCATTTT
CASSLGGGVGQPQHF
>TRBD2|TRBJ2-1|NA|TRBV27
TGTGCCAGCAGCTTTTTATCTAGCGGGGCCCATTTCTACAATGAGCAGTTCTTC
CASSFLSSGAHFYNEQFF
>NA|TRBJ1-5|many|TRBV29-1
TGCAGCGTGACAGACAGAAGCAATCAGCCCCAGCATTTT
CSVTDRSNQPQHF
>NA|TRBJ2-2|NA|TRBV15
TGTGCCACCAGCAGGGAACTTTCCGGGGAGCTGTTTTTT
CATSRELSGELFF
>NA|TRBJ1-1|many|TRBV30
TGTGCCTCACAACCCAGGGATTTGGACACTGAAGCTTTCTTT
CASQPRDLDTEAFF
>TRBD2|TRBJ2-4|many|TRBV20-1
TGCAGTGCTAGATCTTGGACTAGCGGTGACATTCAGTACTTC
CSARSWTSGDIQYF
>NA|TRBJ2-1|NA|TRBV7-2
TGTGCCAGCAGCTTAGAGTTTAGCGATGAGCAGTTCTTC
CASSLEFSDEQFF
>TRBD1|TRBJ2-4|few|TRBV20-1
TGCAGTGCCCGGACGGGACAGGGGGCCAAAAACATTCAGTACTTC
CSARTGQGAKNIQYF
>TRBD2|TRBJ2-7|few|TRBV12-3/TRBV12-4
TGTGCCAGCAGGCTAGCGGGAGAGGTAGGAAAGCAGTACTTC
CASRLAGEVGKQYF
>TRBD2|TRBJ2-3|NA|TRBV27
TGTGCCAGCAGTCCGATAGCGGGGGCTGGTACAGATACGCAGTATTTT
CASSPIAGAGTDTQYF
>TRBD2|TRBJ2-1|NA|TRBV15
TGTGCCACCAGCAGTCTCACTAGCGGGAGGATGTATGAGCAGTTCTTC
CATSSLTSGRMYEQFF
>NA|TRBJ2-3|NA|TRBV5-1
TGCGCCAGCAGCTTAAACTACCCAACTCTCACGACCACAGATACGCAGTATTTT
CASSLNYPTLTTTDTQYF
>NA|TRBJ2-5|few|TRBV6-1
TGTGCCAGCAGGCCCAATCAGGGCGGAGTCGGGACCCAGTACTTC
CASRPNQGGVGTQYF
>TRBD1|TRBJ1-1|many|TRBV3-1
TGTGCCAGCAGCCTCGACAGGGGGCAAGGCACTGAAGCTTTCTTT
CASSLDRGQGTEAFF
>NA|TRBJ2-1|few|TRBV7-9
TGTGCCAGCAGCTTAACAGTTGTCAGGAACAATGAGCAGTTCTTC
CASSLTVVRNNEQFF
>NA|TRBJ2-1|many|TRBV20-1
TGCAGTGCTAGACTCCATGAGCAGTTCTTC
CSARLHEQFF
>TRBD2|TRBJ2-3|NA|TRBV5-1
TGCGCCAGCAGCTTCCAGCGGGAGGGCACAGATACGCAGTATTTT
CASSFQREGTDTQYF
>TRBD1|TRBJ2-1|NA|TRBV12-3/TRBV12-4
TGTGCCAGTGGACAGGGGACCTACAATGAGCAGTTCTTC
CASGQGTYNEQFF
>NA|TRBJ2-3|many|TRBV20-1
TGCAGTGCCCCGAGATTTAGCACAGATACGCAGTATTTT
CSAPRFSTDTQYF
>TRBD2|TRBJ2-1|NA|TRBV6-2/TRBV6-3
TGTGCCAGCAGACCCGTGGGAGCGGGACGGTACAATGAGCAGTTCTTC
CASRPVGAGRYNEQFF
>NA|TRBJ2-3|many|TRBV11-2
TGTGCCAGCAGCGGGAGAGGAGTCGGCACAGATACGCAGTATTTT
CASSGRGVGTDTQYF
>NA|TRBJ2-1|many|TRBV20-1
TGCAGTGCTAACCCCGGAAACTGGGAGCAGTTCTTC
CSANPGNWEQFF
>NA|TRBJ2-1|many|TRBV7-3
TGTGCCAGCAGCCCCCGGGCCAACAATGAGCAGTTCTTC
CASSPRANNEQFF
>TRBD1|TRBJ1-3|few|TRBV4-2
TGTGCCAGCAGCCAACACAGGGGCTCTGGAAACACCATATATTTT
CASSQHRGSGNTIYF
>TRBD2|TRBJ2-2|many|TRBV7-8
TGTGCCAGCAGCTTAGGTCTAGCGGGAGGATCTTGGACCGGGGAGCTGTTTTTT
CASSLGLAGGSWTGELFF